The entry below describes one TCR beta chain. The antigen remains undetermined. Use of 60 Vbeta and 13 Jbeta primers characterized the PCR. Data came from immunoSEQ multiplex PCR; TCRdb stores just in-frame clones and leaves some out. Recorded here are roughly 60,000 clones; the top ten clones represent over 2%. The data belong to a study of cytomegalovirus exposure and HLA in healthy donors. Study-level points and caveats: When analyzed later, a missense DCLRE1C variant was found to be linked to TCR beta V- and J-gene trimming.

Germline CDR1 and CDR2: MGHRA and YSYEKL. With V trimmed by 5 bases and J by 2 bases, 9 bases remained unmatched. The CDR3 has 16 residues. Each of the donors was a healthy bone marrow donor. This receptor was identified in a woman aged 18-29 years in good health and CMV-seronegative. Source material: PBMCs. This chain joins TRBV4-1 and TRBJ2-5; 9 bases line up with TRBD2. Written as DNA, the CDR3 is TGCGCCAGCAGCATCTTAGCGGGAGTTGCGCAAGAGACCCAGTACTTC. The encoded protein is CASSILAGVAQETQYF.